Listed below are T cell receptor beta chains from one sample, sequenced in a study of beta chain features in type 1 diabetes. Sequencing was performed with immunoSEQ multiplex PCR; in TCRdb, only in-frame clones are kept and a portion is missing. The profile covers a few hundred thousand clones, with about 30% appearing a single time and almost 0.065% taken by the ten largest. The sample comprised naive CD4+ T cells from blood. All receptors derive from a man younger than 35 in good health. CDR3s include the opening cysteine and the closing phenylalanine or tryptophan. The D gene is left open where the match is weak. Not every row has a clone size; where given, it reads once, few, many or a size class.

size	V	J	D	CDR3	DNA
few	TRBV7-9	TRBJ2-7	.	CASLSGRGNEQYF	TGTGCCAGCCTCTCAGGGCGCGGGAACGAGCAGTACTTC
.	TRBV7-6	TRBJ2-7	TRBD2	CASKPLAGGPNEQYF	TGTGCCAGCAAACCTCTAGCGGGAGGGCCAAACGAGCAGTACTTC
.	TRBV5-1	TRBJ2-1	.	CASSLELDNEQFF	TGCGCCAGCAGCTTGGAGTTGGACAATGAGCAGTTCTTC
.	TRBV28	TRBJ2-1	.	CASSLAGLSSLYNEQFF	TGTGCCAGCAGTCTCGCGGGACTCTCCTCCTTATACAATGAGCAGTTCTTC
.	TRBV5-4	TRBJ2-1	.	CASSFLAGPYNEQFF	TGTGCCAGCAGCTTTCTCGCGGGACCCTACAATGAGCAGTTCTTC
few	TRBV30	TRBJ2-3	TRBD1	CAWSSPTGGRTDTQYF	TGTGCCTGGAGTTCTCCGACAGGGGGCCGCACAGATACGCAGTATTTT
.	TRBV29-1	TRBJ2-3	TRBD2	CSVEGTSGPPASTDTQYF	TGCAGCGTTGAAGGGACTAGCGGACCCCCCGCTAGCACAGATACGCAGTATTTT
.	TRBV29-1	TRBJ1-1	TRBD1	CSVRTGGSEAFF	TGCAGCGTGAGGACAGGGGGCTCTGAAGCTTTCTTT
few	TRBV7-2	TRBJ1-2	TRBD1	CASSLALGQDTYTF	TGTGCCAGCAGCTTAGCTCTTGGACAGGACACATACACCTTC
few	TRBV28	TRBJ2-3	.	CASTLRVGTDTQYF	TGTGCCAGCACCCTGAGGGTAGGCACAGATACGCAGTATTTT
once	TRBV7-2	TRBJ1-1	.	CASSFRGATEAFF	TGTGCCAGCAGCTTTAGGGGAGCCACTGAAGCTTTCTTT
once	TRBV4-2	TRBJ2-7	TRBD2	CASSQLTSGSYHEQYF	TGTGCCAGCAGCCAACTTACTAGCGGGAGTTACCACGAGCAGTACTTC
few	TRBV9	TRBJ2-1	.	CASSVESGTFYNEQFF	TGTGCCAGCAGCGTCGAATCCGGGACATTCTACAATGAGCAGTTCTTC
few	TRBV5-1	TRBJ2-4	TRBD1	CASSLADRNKNIQYF	TGCGCCAGCAGCTTGGCGGACAGGAACAAAAACATTCAGTACTTC
.	TRBV4-3	TRBJ2-1	TRBD2	CASSQVVRREERYNEQFF	TGCGCCAGCAGCCAAGTGGTTCGGCGGGAGGAAAGATACAATGAGCAGTTCTTC